This T cell receptor beta chain is drawn from a study of neoadjuvant nivolumab and ipilimumab in lung cancer. The V gene lost 4 bases and the J gene lost 1 base, with 11 bases spanning the gap. The germline CDR1 and CDR2 sequences are SGHVS and FQNEAQ. The CDR3 extends over 15 amino acids. TCRdb's copy holds only in-frame clones and misses some; the assay was immunoSEQ multiplex PCR. The sample records about 18,000 clones, under 80% being singletons. Specimen: tumor tissue, collected after neoadjuvant nivolumab, alone or with ipilimumab, at or shortly before surgery. The chain has TRBV7-8 and TRBJ1-5; weak D call: TRBD1 (6 bases). The receptor comes from an adult with non-small cell lung cancer. The CDR3: CASSWTVGSNQPQHF. The DNA for the CDR3 is TGTGCCAGCAGCTGGACAGTAGGGAGCAATCAGCCCCAGCATTTT.